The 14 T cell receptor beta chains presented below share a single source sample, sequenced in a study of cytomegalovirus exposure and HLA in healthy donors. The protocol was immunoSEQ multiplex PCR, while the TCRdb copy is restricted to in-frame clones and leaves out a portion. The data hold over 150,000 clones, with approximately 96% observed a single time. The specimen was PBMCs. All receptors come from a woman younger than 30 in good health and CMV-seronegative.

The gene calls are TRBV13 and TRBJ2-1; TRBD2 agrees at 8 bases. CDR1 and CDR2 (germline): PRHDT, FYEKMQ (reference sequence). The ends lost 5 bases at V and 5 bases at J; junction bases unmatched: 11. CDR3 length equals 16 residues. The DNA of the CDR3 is TGTGCCAGCAGCCAGCGGGTAATAGCGGGGAACAATGAGCAGTTCTTC. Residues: CASSQRVIAGNNEQFF.

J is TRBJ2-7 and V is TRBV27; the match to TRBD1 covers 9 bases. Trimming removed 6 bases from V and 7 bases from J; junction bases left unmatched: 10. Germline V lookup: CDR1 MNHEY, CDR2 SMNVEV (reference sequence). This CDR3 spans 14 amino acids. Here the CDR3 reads CASSTTGTGWEQYF. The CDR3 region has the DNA TGTGCCAGCAGCACTACCGGGACAGGGTGGGAGCAGTACTTC.

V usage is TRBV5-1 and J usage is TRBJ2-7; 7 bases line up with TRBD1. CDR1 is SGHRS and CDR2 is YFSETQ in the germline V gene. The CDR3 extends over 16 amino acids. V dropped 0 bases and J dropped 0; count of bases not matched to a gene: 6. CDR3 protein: CASSLDDRVSSYEQYF. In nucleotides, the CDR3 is TGCGCCAGCAGCTTGGACGACAGGGTCAGCTCCTACGAGCAGTACTTC.

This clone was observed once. CDR3 nucleotide sequence: TGTGCCAGCAGCCCGCGGGACAGTGGCCAGCCCCAGCATTTT. Translation gives CASSPRDSGQPQHF. This chain joins TRBV7-2 and TRBJ1-5; the match to TRBD1 covers 7 bases. Germline CDR1 is SGHTA and CDR2 is FQGNSA. The CDR3 runs to 14 residues. The V segment lost 5 bases and the J segment 7 bases; nucleotides outside the gene matches: 8. Drawing the rest from reference TRBV7-2 and TRBJ1-5, the complete variable domain is GAGVSQSPSNKVTEKGKDVELRCDPISGHTALYWYRQSLGQGLEFLIYFQGNSAPDKSGLPSDRFSAERTGGSVSTLTIQRTQQEDSAVYLCASSPRDSGQPQHFGDGTRLSIL.

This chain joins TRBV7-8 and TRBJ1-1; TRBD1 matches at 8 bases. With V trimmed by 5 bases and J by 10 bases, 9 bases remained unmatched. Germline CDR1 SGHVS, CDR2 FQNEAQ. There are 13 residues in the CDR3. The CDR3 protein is CASSPGTGGRAFF. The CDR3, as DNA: TGTGCCAGCAGCCCGGGGACAGGCGGTAGAGCTTTCTTT.

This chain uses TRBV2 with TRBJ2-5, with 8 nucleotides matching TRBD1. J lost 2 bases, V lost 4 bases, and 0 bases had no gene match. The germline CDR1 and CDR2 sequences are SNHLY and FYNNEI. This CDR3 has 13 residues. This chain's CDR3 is CASSGQGQETQYF. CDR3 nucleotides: TGTGCCAGCAGTGGACAGGGGCAAGAGACCCAGTACTTC.

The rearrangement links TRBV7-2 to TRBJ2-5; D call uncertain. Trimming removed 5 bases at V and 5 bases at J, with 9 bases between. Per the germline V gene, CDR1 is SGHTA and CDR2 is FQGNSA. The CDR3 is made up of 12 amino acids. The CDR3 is CASSLHSETQYF. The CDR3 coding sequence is TGTGCCAGCAGCCTCCACTCGGAGACCCAGTACTTC.

In nucleotides, the CDR3 is TGTGCCTGGAGTCCCTTAAGTGAGAGCTCCTATAATTCACCCCTCCACTTT. Protein product: CAWSPLSESSYNSPLHF. The chain employs TRBV30 and TRBJ1-6; no clear D gene. The CDR3 loop spans 17 amino acids. V lost 2 bases, J lost 0 bases, and 14 bases lay in between. The germline V gene has CDR1 GTSNPN and CDR2 SVGIG (reference sequence).

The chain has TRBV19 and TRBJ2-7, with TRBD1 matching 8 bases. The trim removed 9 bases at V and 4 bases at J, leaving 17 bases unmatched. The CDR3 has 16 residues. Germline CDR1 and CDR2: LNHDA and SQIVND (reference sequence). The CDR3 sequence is CASKSGGTGAPYEQYF. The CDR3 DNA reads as TGTGCCAGCAAGTCAGGGGGCACGGGGGCCCCATACGAGCAGTACTTC.

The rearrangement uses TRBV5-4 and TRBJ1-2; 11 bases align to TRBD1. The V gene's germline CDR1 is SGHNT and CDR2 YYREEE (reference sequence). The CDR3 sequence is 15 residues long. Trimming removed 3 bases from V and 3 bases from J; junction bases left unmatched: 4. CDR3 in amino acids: CASSYGQGADYGYTF. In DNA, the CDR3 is TGTGCCAGCAGCTACGGACAGGGGGCGGACTATGGCTACACCTTC.

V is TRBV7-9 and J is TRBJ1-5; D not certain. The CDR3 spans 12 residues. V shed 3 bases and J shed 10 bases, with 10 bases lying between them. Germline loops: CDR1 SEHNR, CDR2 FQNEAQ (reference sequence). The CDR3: CASSFLSGPQHF. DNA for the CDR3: TGTGCCAGCAGCTTCCTCTCAGGACCCCAGCATTTT.

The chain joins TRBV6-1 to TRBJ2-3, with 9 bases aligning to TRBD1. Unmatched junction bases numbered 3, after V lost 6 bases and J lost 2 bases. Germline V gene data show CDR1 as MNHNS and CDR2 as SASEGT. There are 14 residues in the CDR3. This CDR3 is CASSLQGATDTQYF. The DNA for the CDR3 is TGTGCCAGCAGCCTACAGGGGGCCACAGATACGCAGTATTTT.

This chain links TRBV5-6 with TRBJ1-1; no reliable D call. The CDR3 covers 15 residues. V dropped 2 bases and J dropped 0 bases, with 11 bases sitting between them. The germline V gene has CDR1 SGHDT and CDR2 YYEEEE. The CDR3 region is CASSLRETMNTEAFF. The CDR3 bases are TGTGCCAGCAGCTTAAGAGAGACAATGAACACTGAAGCTTTCTTT.

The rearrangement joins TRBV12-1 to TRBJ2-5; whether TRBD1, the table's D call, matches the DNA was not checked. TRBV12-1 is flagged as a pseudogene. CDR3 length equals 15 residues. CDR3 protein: CASSSKPGQGETQYF. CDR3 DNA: TGTGCCAGCAGCTCGAAGCCGGGACAGGGAGAGACCCAGTACTTC.